This TCR beta chain comes out of a study of blood T cell repertoires in COVID-19. The V gene's germline CDR1 is SGHRS and CDR2 YFSETQ. The ends were cut back, 2 bases at V and 7 bases at J, with 10 bases in the middle. The CDR3 covers 13 residues. Libraries were prepared by immunoSEQ multiplex PCR; TCRdb keeps only in-frame clonotypes and omits some of them. In the table there are about 90,000 clones, 65% to 90% of which are singletons. The sample comprised peripheral blood. The sequence derives from a man older than 75 with active or convalescent COVID-19. This chain joins TRBV5-1 and TRBJ2-1; possible D gene TRBD2, 5 bases. The DNA for the CDR3 is TGCGCCAGCAGCTTCGAGGGAGTGAATGAGCAGTTCTTC. It is translated as CASSFEGVNEQFF.